This entry concerns a single T cell receptor beta chain. V lost 4 bases to trimming and J lost 7 bases, with 12 bases between them. This CDR3 region has 13 residues. The germline gives CDR1 SGHKS, CDR2 YYEKEE (reference sequence). TCR beta CDR3 regions were amplified from RNA. A first-round RT-PCR of the TCR CDR3 used the HTBI primer set. MiXCR, applied by TCRdb to the multiplex PCR reads, yields one record per CDR3 protein. Counted here are some 490,000 distinct CDR3 sequences, around a fifth occurring once; the ten biggest clones make up around 50%. This record belongs to a study of T cells in Graves' hyperthyroidism and ophthalmopathy.

This TCR derives from a woman in her seventies with Graves' ophthalmopathy. The V and J genes are TRBV5-5 and TRBJ2-1, with D perhaps being TRBD1 or TRBD2 (5 bases each). The sequencing input was blood. The CDR3: CASSLGVRNEQFF. For the CDR3, the DNA is TGTGCCAGCAGCCTGGGGGTTAGGAATGAGCAGTTCTTC.